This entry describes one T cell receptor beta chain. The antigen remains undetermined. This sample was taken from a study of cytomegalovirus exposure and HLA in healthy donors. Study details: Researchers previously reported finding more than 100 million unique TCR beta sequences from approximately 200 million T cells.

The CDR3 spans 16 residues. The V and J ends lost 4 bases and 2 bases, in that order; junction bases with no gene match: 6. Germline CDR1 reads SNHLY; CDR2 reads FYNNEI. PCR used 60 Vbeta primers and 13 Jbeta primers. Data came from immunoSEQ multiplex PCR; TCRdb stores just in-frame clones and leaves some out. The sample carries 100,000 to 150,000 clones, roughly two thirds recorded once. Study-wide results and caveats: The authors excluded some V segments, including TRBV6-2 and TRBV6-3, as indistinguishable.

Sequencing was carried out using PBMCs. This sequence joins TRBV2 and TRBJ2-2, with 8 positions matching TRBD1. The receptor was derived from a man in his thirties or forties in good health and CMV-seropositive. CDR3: CASSGRDRGNTGELFF. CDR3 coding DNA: TGTGCCAGCAGTGGACGCGACAGGGGTAACACCGGGGAGCTGTTTTTT. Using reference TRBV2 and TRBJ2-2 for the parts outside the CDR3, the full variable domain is EPEVTQTPSHQVTQMGQEVILRCVPISNHLYFYWYRQILGQKVEFLVSFYNNEISEKSEIFDDQFSVERPDGSNFTLKIRSTKLEDSAMYFCASSGRDRGNTGELFFGEGSRLTVL.